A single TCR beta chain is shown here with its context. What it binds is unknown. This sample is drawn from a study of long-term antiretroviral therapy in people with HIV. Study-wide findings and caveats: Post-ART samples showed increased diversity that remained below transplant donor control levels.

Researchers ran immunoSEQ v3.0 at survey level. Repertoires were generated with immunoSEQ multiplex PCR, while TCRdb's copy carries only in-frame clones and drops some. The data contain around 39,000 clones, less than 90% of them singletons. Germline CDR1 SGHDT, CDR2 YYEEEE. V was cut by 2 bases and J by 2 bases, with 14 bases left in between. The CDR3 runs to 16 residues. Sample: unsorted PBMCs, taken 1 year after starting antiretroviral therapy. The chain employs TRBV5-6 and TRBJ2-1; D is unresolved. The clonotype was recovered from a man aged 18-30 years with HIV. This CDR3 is CASSFVALNAYNEQFF. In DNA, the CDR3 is TGTGCCAGCAGCTTCGTCGCGTTGAATGCCTACAATGAGCAGTTCTTC. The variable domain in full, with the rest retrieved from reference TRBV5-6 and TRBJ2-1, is DAGVTQSPTHLIKTRGQQVTLRCSPKSGHDTVSWYQQALGQGPQFIFQYYEEEERQRGNFPDRFSGHQFPNYSSELNVNALLLGDSALYLCASSFVALNAYNEQFFGPGTRLTVL.